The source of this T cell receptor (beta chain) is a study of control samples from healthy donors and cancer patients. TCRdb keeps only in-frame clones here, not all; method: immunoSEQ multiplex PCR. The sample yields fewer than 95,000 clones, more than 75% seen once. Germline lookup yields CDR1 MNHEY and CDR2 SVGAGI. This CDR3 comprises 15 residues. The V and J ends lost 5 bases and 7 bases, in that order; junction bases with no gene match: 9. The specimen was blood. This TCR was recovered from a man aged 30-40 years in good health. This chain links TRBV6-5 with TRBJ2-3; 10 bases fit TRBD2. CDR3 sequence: CASSLSGGAGNTQYF. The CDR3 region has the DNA TGTGCCAGCAGTCTCAGCGGGGGGGCCGGCAATACGCAGTATTTT.